Following are 9 T cell receptor beta chains from one sample sequenced in a study of blood T cell repertoires in COVID-19 (dated by TCRdb to the early 2020s). The library was obtained by the immunoSEQ multiplex PCR assay. TCRdb carries this immuneACCESS record with in-frame sequences only. Its versions omit some clonotypes, under half of them owing to an unresolved V gene in the studies checked, with the rest unexplained. Here the sample has roughly 190,000 clones; about 95% occur a single time. The leading ten clones occupy roughly 0.7% of the sample. Sequencing was performed on peripheral blood. The receptors here all came from a man between 25 and 39 years old with COVID-19, enrolled during active disease.

The rearrangement links TRBV7-9 to TRBJ2-2, with 12 bases lining up with TRBD1. The CDR3 loop spans 18 amino acids. Germline CDR1 SEHNR, CDR2 FQNEAQ (reference sequence). The trim removed 5 bases at V and 4 bases at J, leaving 11 bases unmatched. In DNA, the CDR3 is TGTGCCAGCAGCCAACCCGGGACAGGGGGCACGGGCACCGGGGAGCTGTTTTTT. Residues: CASSQPGTGGTGTGELFF.

This rearrangement joins TRBV18 to TRBJ2-5; 9 bases are shared with TRBD2. Trimming removed 1 base from V and 4 bases from J; junction bases left unmatched: 10. CDR3 length: 17 amino acids. Germline V CDR1 and CDR2: KGHSH, LQKENI. In DNA, the CDR3 is TGTGCCAGCTCACCACGGGATGCTAGCGGGGTAAGAGAGACCCAGTACTTC. It is translated as CASSPRDASGVRETQYF. The whole variable domain, filled in from reference TRBV18 and TRBJ2-5, reads NAGVMQNPRHLVRRRGQEARLRCSPMKGHSHVYWYRQLPEEGLKFMVYLQKENIIDESGMPKERFSAEFPKEGPSILRIQQVVRGDSAAYFCASSPRDASGVRETQYFGPGTRLLVL.

V and J are TRBV5-4 and TRBJ2-2; no clear D. Deletions cut 4 bases from V and 0 bases from J, with 10 bases between. The CDR3 extends over 15 amino acids. The germline CDR1 and CDR2 sequences are SGHNT and YYREEE (reference sequence). The CDR3 protein is CASSTQQSNTGELFF. For the CDR3, the DNA is TGTGCCAGCAGCACACAGCAATCGAACACCGGGGAGCTGTTTTTT.

The rearrangement uses TRBV7-9 and TRBJ2-1; maybe TRBD2 (7 bases). There are 16 residues in the CDR3. Trimming stripped 0 bases from V and 8 bases from J, with 17 bases between. Germline CDR1 is SEHNR and CDR2 is FQNEAQ (reference sequence). The CDR3 loop is CASSLAKLGGADEQFF. In nucleotides, the CDR3 is TGTGCCAGCAGCTTAGCGAAATTAGGGGGGGCGGATGAGCAGTTCTTC.

The V call is TRBV6-5, the J call TRBJ1-2, with 12 bases lining up with TRBD1. The junction had 6 bases not matched to a gene; V was cut back by 6 bases and J by 7 bases. Germline V gene data show CDR1 as MNHEY and CDR2 as SVGAGI. The CDR3 covers 14 residues. The CDR3 sequence: CASRPGQGASGYTF. Written as DNA, the CDR3 is TGTGCCAGCAGACCGGGACAGGGGGCTTCTGGCTACACCTTC.

The genes are TRBV5-1 and TRBJ2-2, with D maybe TRBD1 (5 bases). V was shortened by 1 base and J by 0 bases, with 7 bases between the two germline ends. The germline V gene has CDR1 SGHRS and CDR2 YFSETQ. This CDR3 is built from 15 residues. The CDR3 DNA reads as TGCGCCAGCAGCTTGAAGGGGACGAACACCGGGGAGCTGTTTTTT. Amino acids: CASSLKGTNTGELFF. The full variable domain, rest sourced from reference TRBV5-1 and TRBJ2-2, is KAGVTQTPRYLIKTRGQQVTLSCSPISGHRSVSWYQQTPGQGLQFLFEYFSETQRNKGNFPGRFSGRQFSNSRSEMNVSTLELGDSALYLCASSLKGTNTGELFFGEGSRLTVL.

This clone appeared a few times. The chain employs TRBV19 and TRBJ2-7; D remains unclear. Germline V lookup: CDR1 LNHDA, CDR2 SQIVND (reference sequence). The V end lost 7 bases, the J end lost 0 bases, and 10 bases lay between the germline ends. The CDR3 is 13 amino acids. For the CDR3, the DNA is TGTGCCAGTAAAGACATTACCTCCTACGAGCAGTACTTC. It specifies CASKDITSYEQYF.

The chain recombines TRBV18 with TRBJ1-3; 8 bases agree with TRBD1. Germline trimming cut 5 bases from V and 0 bases from J; bases unmatched to any gene: 6. In germline, CDR1 is KGHSH, CDR2 LQKENI. The CDR3 runs 16 residues. The CDR3 DNA sequence: TGTGCCAGCTCAGGACAGGGCCGAGGCTCTGGAAACACCATATATTTT. Its protein is CASSGQGRGSGNTIYF. The full variable domain, in which reference TRBV18 and TRBJ1-3 provide the parts outside the CDR3, is NAGVMQNPRHLVRRRGQEARLRCSPMKGHSHVYWYRQLPEEGLKFMVYLQKENIIDESGMPKERFSAEFPKEGPSILRIQQVVRGDSAAYFCASSGQGRGSGNTIYFGEGSWLTVV.

This sequence joins TRBV2 and TRBJ1-6; 8 bases are shared with TRBD1. Germline V gene lookup returns CDR1 SNHLY and CDR2 FYNNEI. Losses at the gene ends were 4 bases for V and 8 bases for J; bases not matched to a gene: 7. This CDR3 spans 15 amino acids. CDR3 amino acids: CASSGETGDHSPLHF. In DNA form, the CDR3 reads TGTGCCAGCAGTGGAGAGACAGGGGATCATTCACCCCTCCACTTT.